This T cell receptor beta chain stems from a study of T cells in tumors after PD-1 blockade. The same primary tumor site was biopsied both before and after PD-1 blockade. Tumor or blood genomic DNA was sequenced, with inputs of about 550 ng to 6,500 ng. The CDR3 runs to 12 residues. Trimming removed 3 bases from V and 17 bases from J, with 14 bases in between. This clone was seen only a few times. Libraries were prepared by immunoSEQ multiplex PCR; TCRdb keeps only in-frame clonotypes and omits some of them. The sample yields fewer than 15,000 clones, approximately 63% seen once. This material consisted of tumor tissue, taken before anti-PD-1 treatment. This chain connects TRBV12-3 or TRBV12-4 to TRBJ1-6; TRBD1 might be the D (5 bases). The receptor comes from a human donor with basal cell carcinoma. The CDR3 sequence: CASSFRSGLVHF. Written as DNA, the CDR3 is TGTGCCAGCAGTTTCAGGTCGGGGCTGGTCCACTTT.